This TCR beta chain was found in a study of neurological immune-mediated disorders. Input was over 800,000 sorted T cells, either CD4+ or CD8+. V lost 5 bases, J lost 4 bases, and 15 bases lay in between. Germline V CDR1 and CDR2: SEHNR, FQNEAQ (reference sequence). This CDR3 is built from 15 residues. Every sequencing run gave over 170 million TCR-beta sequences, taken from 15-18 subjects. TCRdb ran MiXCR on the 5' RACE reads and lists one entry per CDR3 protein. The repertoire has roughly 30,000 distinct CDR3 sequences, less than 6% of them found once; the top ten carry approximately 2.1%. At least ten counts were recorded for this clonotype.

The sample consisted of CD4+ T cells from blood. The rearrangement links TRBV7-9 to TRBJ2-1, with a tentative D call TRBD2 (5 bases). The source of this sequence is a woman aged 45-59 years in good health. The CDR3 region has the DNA TGTGCCAGCAGCGTACTTAGAGGGCTTTACAATGAGCAGTTCTTC. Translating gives CASSVLRGLYNEQFF. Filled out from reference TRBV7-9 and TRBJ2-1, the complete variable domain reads DTGVSQNPRHKITKRGQNVTFRCDPISEHNRLYWYRQTLGQGPEFLTYFQNEAQLEKSRLLSDRFSAERPKGSFSTLEIQRTEQGDSAMYLCASSVLRGLYNEQFFGPGTRLTVL.